Given below is one T cell receptor beta chain in context. This sample is part of a study of blood T cell repertoires in COVID-19. Looking at the study overall: The study drew acute and convalescent COVID-19 samples from the United States, Italy and Spain. T cells, B-cell-depleted T cells, or PBMCs supplied cDNA or gDNA.

Trimming removed 3 bases at V and 4 bases at J, with 9 bases between. CDR3 size: 13 residues. Germline values: CDR1 KGHSH, CDR2 LQKENI. Authors' processing steps: Amplification with reference gene primers provided the estimates of nucleated cell counts. The method was immunoSEQ multiplex PCR; TCRdb's version includes in-frame clones alone and lacks a portion of them. V and J calls plus clone size are reproduced from that table; the DNA served to infer D and trimming. The repertoire has roughly 100,000 clones, about four fifths of them found once; the top ten carry 30% to 45%. This sequence joins TRBV18 and TRBJ2-5; a weak D match, TRBD1 (6 bases). The sample taken for sequencing was peripheral blood. The receptor was isolated from an elderly man with acute or convalescent COVID-19. The CDR3: CASSPDRTETQYF. In nucleotides, the CDR3 is TGTGCCAGCTCACCGGACAGAACAGAGACCCAGTACTTC. The full variable domain, its missing parts supplied by reference TRBV18 and TRBJ2-5, is NAGVMQNPRHLVRRRGQEARLRCSPMKGHSHVYWYRQLPEEGLKFMVYLQKENIIDESGMPKERFSAEFPKEGPSILRIQQVVRGDSAAYFCASSPDRTETQYFGPGTRLLVL.